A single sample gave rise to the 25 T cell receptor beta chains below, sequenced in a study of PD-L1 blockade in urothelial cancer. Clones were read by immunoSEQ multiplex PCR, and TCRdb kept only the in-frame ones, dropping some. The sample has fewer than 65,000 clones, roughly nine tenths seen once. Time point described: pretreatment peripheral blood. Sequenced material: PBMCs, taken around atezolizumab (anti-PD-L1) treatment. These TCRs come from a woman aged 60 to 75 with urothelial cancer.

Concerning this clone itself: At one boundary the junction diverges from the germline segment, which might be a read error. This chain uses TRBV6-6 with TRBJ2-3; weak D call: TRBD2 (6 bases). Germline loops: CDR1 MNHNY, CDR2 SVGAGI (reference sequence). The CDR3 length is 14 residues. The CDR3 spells CASNYGTPHDTQYF. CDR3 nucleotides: TGTGCCAGCAATTACGGGACTCCACATGATACGCAGTATTTT.

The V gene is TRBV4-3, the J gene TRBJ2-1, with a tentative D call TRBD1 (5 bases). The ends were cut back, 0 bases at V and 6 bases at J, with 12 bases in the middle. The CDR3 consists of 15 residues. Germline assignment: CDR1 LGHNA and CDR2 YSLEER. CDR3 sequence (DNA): TGCGCCAGCAGCCAAGACTGGGCCAGGGTCAATGAGCAGTTCTTC. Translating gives CASSQDWARVNEQFF.

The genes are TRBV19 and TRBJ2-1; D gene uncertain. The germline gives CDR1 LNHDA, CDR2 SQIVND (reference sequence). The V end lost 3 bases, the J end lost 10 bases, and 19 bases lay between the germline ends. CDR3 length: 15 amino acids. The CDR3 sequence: CASSISPGSPLEQFF. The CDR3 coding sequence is TGTGCCAGTAGTATTAGCCCCGGATCCCCTTTGGAGCAGTTCTTC. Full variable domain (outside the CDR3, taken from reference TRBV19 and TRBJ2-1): DGGITQSPKYLFRKEGQNVTLSCEQNLNHDAMYWYRQDPGQGLRLIYYSQIVNDFQKGDIAEGYSVSREKKESFPLTVTSAQKNPTAFYLCASSISPGSPLEQFFGPGTRLTVL.

In DNA form, the CDR3 reads TGCGCCAGCAGCCGTAAACGGACAGAAGAGACCCAGTACTTC. As protein: CASSRKRTEETQYF. V usage is TRBV4-1 and J usage is TRBJ2-5; a possible D gene is TRBD1 (6 bases). CDR1 and CDR2 from the germline V gene are MGHRA and YSYEKL. This CDR3 region has 14 residues. V lost 4 bases and J lost 3, with 12 bases in between.

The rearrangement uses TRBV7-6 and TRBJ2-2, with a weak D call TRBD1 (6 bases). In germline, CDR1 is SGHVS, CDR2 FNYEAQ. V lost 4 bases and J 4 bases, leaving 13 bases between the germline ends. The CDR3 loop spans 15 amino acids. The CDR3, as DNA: TGTGCCAGCAGCTCCAGGGGCGGTGGCACCGGGGAGCTGTTTTTT. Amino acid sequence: CASSSRGGGTGELFF.

In DNA, the CDR3 is TGTGCCAGCCAGCGGGATAGCTCCTACGAGCAGTACTTC. This gives the protein CASQRDSSYEQYF. This chain connects TRBV7-8 to TRBJ2-7, with 7 bases that match TRBD2. This CDR3 comprises 13 residues. Losses at the gene ends were 8 bases for V and 0 bases for J; bases not matched to a gene: 4. The germline V gene encodes CDR1 SGHVS and CDR2 FQNEAQ.

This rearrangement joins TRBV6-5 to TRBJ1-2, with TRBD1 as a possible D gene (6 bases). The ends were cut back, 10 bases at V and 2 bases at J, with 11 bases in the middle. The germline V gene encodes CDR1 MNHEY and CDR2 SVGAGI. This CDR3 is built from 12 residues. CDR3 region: CATQDRNYGYTF. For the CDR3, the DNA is TGTGCCACCCAAGACAGGAACTATGGCTACACCTTC.

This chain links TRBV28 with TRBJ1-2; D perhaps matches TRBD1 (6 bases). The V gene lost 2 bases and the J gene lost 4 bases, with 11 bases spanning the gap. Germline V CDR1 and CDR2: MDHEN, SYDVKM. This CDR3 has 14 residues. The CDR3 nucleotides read TGTGCCAGCAGTTTACCCGACAGGTCCTATGGCTACACCTTC. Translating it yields CASSLPDRSYGYTF.

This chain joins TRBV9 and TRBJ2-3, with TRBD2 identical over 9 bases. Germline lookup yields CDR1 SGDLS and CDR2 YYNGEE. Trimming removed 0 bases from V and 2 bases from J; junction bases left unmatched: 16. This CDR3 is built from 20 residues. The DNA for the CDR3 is TGTGCCAGCAGCGTAGAGGGAGGTAGCGGGAGAGAGGGGGTCACAGATACGCAGTATTTT. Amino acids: CASSVEGGSGREGVTDTQYF.

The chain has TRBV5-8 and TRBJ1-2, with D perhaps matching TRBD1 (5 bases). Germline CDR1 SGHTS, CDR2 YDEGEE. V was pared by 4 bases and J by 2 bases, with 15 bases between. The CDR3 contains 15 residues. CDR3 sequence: CASSPGDRANYGYTF. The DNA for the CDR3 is TGTGCCAGCAGCCCGGGGGACCGCGCAAACTATGGCTACACCTTC. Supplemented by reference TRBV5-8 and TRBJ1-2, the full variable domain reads EAGVTQSPTHLIKTRGQQATLRCSPISGHTSVYWYQQALGLGLQFLLWYDEGEERNRGNFPPRFSGRQFPNYSSELNVNALELEDSALYLCASSPGDRANYGYTFGSGTRLTVV.

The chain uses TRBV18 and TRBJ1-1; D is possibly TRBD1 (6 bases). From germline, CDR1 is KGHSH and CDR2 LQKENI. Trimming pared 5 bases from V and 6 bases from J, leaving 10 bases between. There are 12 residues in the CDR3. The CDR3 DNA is TGTGCCAGCTCAGAACAGGGTCCTGAAGCTTTCTTT. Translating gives CASSEQGPEAFF.

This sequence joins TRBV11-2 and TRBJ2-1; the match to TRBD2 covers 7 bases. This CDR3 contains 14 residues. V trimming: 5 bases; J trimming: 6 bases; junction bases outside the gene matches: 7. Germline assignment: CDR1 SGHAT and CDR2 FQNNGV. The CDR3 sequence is CASSAETSPNEQFF. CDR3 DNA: TGTGCCAGCAGCGCCGAGACTAGCCCCAATGAGCAGTTCTTC.

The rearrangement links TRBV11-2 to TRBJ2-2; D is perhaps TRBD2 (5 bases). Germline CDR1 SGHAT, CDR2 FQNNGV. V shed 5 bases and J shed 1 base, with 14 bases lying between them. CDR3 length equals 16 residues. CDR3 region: CASSPEAELNTGELFF. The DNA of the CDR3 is TGTGCCAGCAGCCCGGAAGCGGAACTGAACACCGGGGAGCTGTTTTTT.

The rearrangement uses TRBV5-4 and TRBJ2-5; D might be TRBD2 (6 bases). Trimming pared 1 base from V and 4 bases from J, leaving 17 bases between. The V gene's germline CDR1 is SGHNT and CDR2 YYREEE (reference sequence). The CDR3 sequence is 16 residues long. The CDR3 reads CASSLLGGEEAETQYF. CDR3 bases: TGTGCCAGCAGCTTGTTGGGCGGGGAGGAAGCAGAGACCCAGTACTTC. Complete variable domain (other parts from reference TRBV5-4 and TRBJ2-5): ETGVTQSPTHLIKTRGQQVTLRCSSQSGHNTVSWYQQALGQGPQFIFQYYREEENGRGNFPPRFSGLQFPNYSSELNVNALELDDSALYLCASSLLGGEEAETQYFGPGTRLLVL.

The CDR3 here is CASSQDLRTGGTDTQYF. Here the CDR3 DNA reads TGCGCCAGCAGCCAAGATCTGAGAACAGGGGGGACAGATACGCAGTATTTT. This chain links TRBV4-3 with TRBJ2-3; 8 bases agree with TRBD1. Germline assignment: CDR1 LGHNA and CDR2 YSLEER. This CDR3 is built from 17 residues. Trimming took 0 bases from V and 3 from J; bases not matched to a gene: 8.

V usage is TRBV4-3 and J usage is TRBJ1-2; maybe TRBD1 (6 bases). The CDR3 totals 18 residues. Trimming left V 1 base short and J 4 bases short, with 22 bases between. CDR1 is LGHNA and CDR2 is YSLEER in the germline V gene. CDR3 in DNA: TGCGCCAGCAGCCAAGCCCCACTGAACAGGGAGCCCTTCTATGGCTACACCTTC. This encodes CASSQAPLNREPFYGYTF.

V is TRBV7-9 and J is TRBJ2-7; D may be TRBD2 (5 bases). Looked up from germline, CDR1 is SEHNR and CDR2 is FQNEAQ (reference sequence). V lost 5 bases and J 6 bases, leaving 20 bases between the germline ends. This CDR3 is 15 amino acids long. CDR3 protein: CASSPTAGGTGEQYF. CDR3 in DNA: TGTGCCAGCAGCCCGACCGCGGGTGGTACCGGCGAGCAGTACTTC. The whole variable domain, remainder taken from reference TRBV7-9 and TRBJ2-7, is DTGVSQNPRHKITKRGQNVTFRCDPISEHNRLYWYRQTLGQGPEFLTYFQNEAQLEKSRLLSDRFSAERPKGSFSTLEIQRTEQGDSAMYLCASSPTAGGTGEQYFGPGTRLTVT.

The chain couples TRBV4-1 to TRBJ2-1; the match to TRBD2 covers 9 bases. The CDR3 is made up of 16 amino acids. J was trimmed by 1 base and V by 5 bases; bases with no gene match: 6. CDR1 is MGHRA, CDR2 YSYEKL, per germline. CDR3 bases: TGCGCCAGCAGCATCCGGCTAGCGGGGTCCTACAATGAGCAGTTCTTC. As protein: CASSIRLAGSYNEQFF.

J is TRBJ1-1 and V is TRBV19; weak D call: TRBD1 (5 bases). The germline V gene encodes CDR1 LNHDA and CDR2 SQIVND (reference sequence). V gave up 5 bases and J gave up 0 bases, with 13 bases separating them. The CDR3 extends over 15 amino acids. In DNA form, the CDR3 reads TGTGCCAGTAGTGTTCGACAGTGGGTGAACACTGAAGCTTTCTTT. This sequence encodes CASSVRQWVNTEAFF.

CDR3 nucleotides: TGCGCCAGCAGCCAAGAGGCCAGGGGCAATCAGCCCCAGCATTTT. It codes for CASSQEARGNQPQHF. The chain combines TRBV4-1 with TRBJ1-5; possible D gene TRBD1, 5 bases. This CDR3 has 15 residues. CDR1 and CDR2 from the germline V gene are MGHRA and YSYEKL. Trimming stripped 0 bases from V and 2 bases from J, with 8 bases between.

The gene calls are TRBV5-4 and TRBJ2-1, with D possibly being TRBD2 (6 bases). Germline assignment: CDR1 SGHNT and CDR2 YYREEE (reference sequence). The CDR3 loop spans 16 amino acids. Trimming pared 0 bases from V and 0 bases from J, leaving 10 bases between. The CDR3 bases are TGTGCCAGCAGCTTGGATGGGGGGAGCTCCTACAATGAGCAGTTCTTC. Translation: CASSLDGGSSYNEQFF. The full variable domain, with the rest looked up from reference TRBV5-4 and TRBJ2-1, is ETGVTQSPTHLIKTRGQQVTLRCSSQSGHNTVSWYQQALGQGPQFIFQYYREEENGRGNFPPRFSGLQFPNYSSELNVNALELDDSALYLCASSLDGGSSYNEQFFGPGTRLTVL.

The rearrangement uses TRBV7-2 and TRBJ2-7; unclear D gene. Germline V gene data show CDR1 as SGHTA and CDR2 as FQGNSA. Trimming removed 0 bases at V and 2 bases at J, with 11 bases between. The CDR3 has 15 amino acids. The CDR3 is CASSLAEFLTYEQYF. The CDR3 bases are TGTGCCAGCAGCTTAGCGGAGTTTCTAACCTACGAGCAGTACTTC.

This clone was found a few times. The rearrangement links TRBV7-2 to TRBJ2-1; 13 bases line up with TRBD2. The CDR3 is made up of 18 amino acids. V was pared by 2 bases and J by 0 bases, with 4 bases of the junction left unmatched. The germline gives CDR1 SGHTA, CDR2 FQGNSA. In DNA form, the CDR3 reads TGTGCCAGCAGCTTAAGACTAGCGGGGGGCACCTCCTACAATGAGCAGTTCTTC. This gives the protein CASSLRLAGGTSYNEQFF.

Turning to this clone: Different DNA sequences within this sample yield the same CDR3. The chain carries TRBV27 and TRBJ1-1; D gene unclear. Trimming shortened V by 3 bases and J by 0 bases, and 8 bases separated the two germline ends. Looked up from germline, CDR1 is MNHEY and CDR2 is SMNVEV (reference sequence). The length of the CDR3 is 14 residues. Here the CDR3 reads CASSLLGLNTEAFF. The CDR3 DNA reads TGTGCCAGCAGTTTGCTCGGGTTGAACACTGAAGCTTTCTTT.

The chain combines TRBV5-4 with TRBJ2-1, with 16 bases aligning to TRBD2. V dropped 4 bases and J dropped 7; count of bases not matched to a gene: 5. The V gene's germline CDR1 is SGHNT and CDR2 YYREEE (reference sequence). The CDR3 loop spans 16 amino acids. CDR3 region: CASSPGLAGGRNEQFF. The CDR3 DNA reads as TGTGCCAGCAGCCCGGGACTAGCGGGGGGGCGGAATGAGCAGTTCTTC.